This T cell receptor (beta chain) was documented in a study of shared clonotypes between healthy human individuals. Background on the study: Sampling drew on donors who were a couple of women and a few men aged 18 to 49. Study-wide points: Lower generation probabilities were found for non-shared clonotypes than for those shared by all four donors. Researchers sampled only blood; tissue repertoires likely differ.

The germline gives CDR1 SGHAT, CDR2 FQNNGV. The CDR3 extends over 16 amino acids. V dropped 5 bases and J dropped 10 bases, with 24 bases sitting between them. The sample holds one count of this clone. Its target is unknown. Within the sample, other DNA sequences also encode this same CDR3. Over several immunoSEQ plates, each subset's genomic DNA was distributed in even portions. Clones were sequenced by immunoSEQ multiplex PCR, and TCRdb holds only the in-frame ones, with some missing. The sample gives hundreds of thousands of clones, roughly 96% of which show up once; less than 0.25% is in the top ten. It was CD45RO-negative cells, positively selected for CCR7, that made up naive CD8 cells, with terminally differentiated effector memory CD45RA+ cells excluded.

Sample: naive CD8+ T cells sorted from blood. This clonotype originated in a man aged 25-45 years in good health. The rearrangement links TRBV11-2 to TRBJ2-1; the D gene is possibly TRBD2 (7 bases). CDR3 in amino acids: CASSTQGRREGGEQFF. As DNA, the CDR3 is TGTGCCAGCAGCACCCAGGGGCGCAGGGAGGGCGGGGAGCAGTTCTTC.